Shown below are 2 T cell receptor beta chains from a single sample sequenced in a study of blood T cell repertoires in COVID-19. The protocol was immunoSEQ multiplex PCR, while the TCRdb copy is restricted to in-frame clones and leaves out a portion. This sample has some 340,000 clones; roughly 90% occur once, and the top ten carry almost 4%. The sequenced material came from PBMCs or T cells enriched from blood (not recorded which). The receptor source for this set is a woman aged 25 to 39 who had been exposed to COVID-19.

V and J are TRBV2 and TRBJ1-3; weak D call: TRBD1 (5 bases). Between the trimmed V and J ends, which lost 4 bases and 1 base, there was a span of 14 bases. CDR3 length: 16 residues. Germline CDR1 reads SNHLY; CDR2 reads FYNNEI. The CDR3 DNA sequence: TGTGCCAGCAGTGTGAGATGGGGGGAGTCTGGAAACACCATATATTTT. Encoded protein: CASSVRWGESGNTIYF.

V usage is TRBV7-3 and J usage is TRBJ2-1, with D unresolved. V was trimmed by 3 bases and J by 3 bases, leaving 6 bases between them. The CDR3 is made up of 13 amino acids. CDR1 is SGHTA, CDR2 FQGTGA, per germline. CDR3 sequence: CASSFSSYNEQFF. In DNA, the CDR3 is TGTGCCAGCAGCTTCTCTAGCTACAATGAGCAGTTCTTC.